This TCR beta chain was sequenced in a study of T cell responses to AZD1222 COVID-19 vaccine. Overall study results and limits: CD4 TCRs linked to vaccination spanned spike, dominating at 160-218 and 743-854. It should be noted that donors were predominantly white British and more often female, and clonal diversity was possibly underestimated.

A note on this clone: Its antigen is not known.

Doses given second, at about 4 or about 12 weeks, were pooled. The CDR3 is 15 residues long. With 3 bases removed from V and 5 bases from J, the gap between germline ends came to 14 bases. Germline V gene data show CDR1 as MNHEY and CDR2 as SVGEGT. Profiling relied on immunoSEQ multiplex PCR, and the TCRdb table lists in-frame clones only, not all of them. The data contain 95,000 to 150,000 clones, about 85% of them seen just once; the ten biggest clones take up about 3%. Sequenced here: peripheral blood, sampled 28 days after the second AZD1222 dose. The chain carries TRBV6-2 or TRBV6-3 and TRBJ1-5, with D possibly TRBD1 on 5 matching bases. This TCR was recovered from an adult who received the AZD1222 COVID-19 vaccine. CDR3 DNA: TGTGCCAGCAGTTATCGTACAGGAATTTATCAGCCCCAGCATTTT. Its translation is CASSYRTGIYQPQHF.